The rows below give T cell receptor beta chains drawn from one sample of a study of CD8 T cells in ankylosing spondylitis. TCRdb processed the 5' RACE reads anew with MiXCR; each CDR3 protein has one entry. The table includes 69,000 or so distinct CDR3 sequences, over 4% detected once. Sequenced material: blood, either unsorted or a sorted T cell fraction (not recorded which). The receptors come from a male donor with ankylosing spondylitis or in good health (not recorded which). CDR3s include the opening cysteine and the closing phenylalanine or tryptophan. D genes are given only for firm matches. Not every row has a clone size; where given, it reads once, few, many or a size class.

many	TRBV5-1	TRBJ2-7	TRBD1	CASNSGQEPYEQYF	TGCGCCAGCAACTCGGGACAGGAGCCCTACGAGCAGTACTTC
NA	TRBV7-9	TRBJ2-1	NA	CASSIGTINEQFF	TGTGCCAGCAGCATCGGGACGATCAATGAGCAGTTCTTC
many	TRBV29-1	TRBJ1-2	NA	CSVEDGGSRYGYTF	TGCAGCGTTGAAGATGGGGGGTCACGCTATGGCTACACCTTC
many	TRBV12-3/TRBV12-4	TRBJ2-7	TRBD1	CASQSDRGNYEQYF	TGTGCCAGCCAGTCGGACAGGGGAAACTACGAGCAGTACTTC
many	TRBV2	TRBJ1-2	NA	CASSADSNYGYTF	TGTGCCAGCAGCGCGGACTCTAACTATGGCTACACCTTC
many	TRBV20-1	TRBJ2-5	TRBD2	CSARDSLTSTIQETQYF	TGCAGTGCTAGAGACTCCTTGACTAGCACTATTCAAGAGACCCAGTACTTC
many	TRBV5-1	TRBJ2-1	TRBD1	CASRLRGQNDNEQFF	TGCGCCAGCAGGCTTAGGGGACAGAACGACAATGAGCAGTTCTTC
NA	TRBV7-2	TRBJ1-5	NA	CASSSLSGTASNQPQHF	TGTGCCAGCAGCTCCCTCTCCGGGACGGCTAGCAATCAGCCCCAGCATTTT
many	TRBV5-1	TRBJ2-1	NA	CASSLAGQTYNEQFF	TGCGCCAGCAGCTTGGCCGGGCAAACTTACAATGAGCAGTTCTTC
many	TRBV28	TRBJ1-2	NA	CASSLSGMTYGYTF	TGTGCCAGCAGTTTATCGGGCATGACCTATGGCTACACCTTC
many	TRBV27	TRBJ2-7	NA	CASSLQVEYEQYF	TGTGCCAGCAGTCTCCAGGTGGAGTACGAGCAGTACTTC
many	TRBV5-1	TRBJ1-6	NA	CASSLIFGDNSPLHF	TGCGCCAGCAGCTTGATTTTCGGGGATAATTCACCCCTCCACTTT
many	TRBV28	TRBJ1-6	NA	CASSLTGDNSPLHF	TGTGCCAGCAGTTTAACGGGGGATAATTCACCCCTCCACTTT
many	TRBV29-1	TRBJ1-2	NA	CSVEEGRGYGYTF	TGCAGCGTTGAAGAAGGCAGGGGCTATGGCTACACCTTC
many	TRBV2	TRBJ1-1	NA	CASSLDTNTEAFF	TGTGCCAGCAGCCTCGACACGAACACTGAAGCTTTCTTT
NA	TRBV12-3/TRBV12-4	TRBJ2-1	TRBD1	CASSPRGGQGYNEQFF	TGTGCCAGCAGTCCTAGAGGGGGACAGGGGTACAATGAGCAGTTCTTC